These 25 T cell receptor beta chains were sequenced from one sample in a study of T cells in Graves' hyperthyroidism and ophthalmopathy. Template material for amplifying TCR beta CDR3 regions consisted of RNA transcripts. The study used the HTBI primer set for a first-round RT-PCR of the TCR CDR3. TCRdb processed the multiplex PCR reads anew with MiXCR; each CDR3 protein has one entry. The sample has hundreds of thousands of distinct CDR3 sequences, 15% to 20% seen once. The sequenced sample was blood. All receptors derive from a middle-aged man with Graves' hyperthyroidism.

In this sample, this clonotype turned up many times. This chain uses TRBV19 with TRBJ1-2, with D possibly matching TRBD1 (6 bases). CDR3 size: 13 residues. Trimming pared 3 bases from V and 7 bases from J, leaving 12 bases between. CDR1 is LNHDA, CDR2 SQIVND, per germline (reference sequence). The CDR3 DNA reads as TGTGCCAGTAGTATGTCGGGGGCCGGTGGCTACACCTTC. Residues: CASSMSGAGGYTF.

As to this clonotype: A read error may be the cause here, since a much bigger clone is one base away. This chain links TRBV6-1 with TRBJ1-1; tentative D call: TRBD1 (5 bases). Germline V gives CDR1 MNHNS, CDR2 SASEGT. This CDR3 has 13 residues. The CDR3 DNA follows: TGTGCCAGCAGTGGGACAATGAACACTGAAGCTTCCTTT. Its protein product is CASSGTMNTEASF.

This clonotype was observed a handful of times. The chain combines TRBV6-1 with TRBJ2-3, with D possibly being TRBD2 (5 bases). This CDR3 has 13 amino acids. CDR1 is MNHNS, CDR2 SASEGT, per germline. CDR3 sequence (DNA): TGTGCTGCCCGAGGGCCCGGCACAGATACGCAGTATTTT. Its protein product is CAARGPGTDTQYF.

The chain joins TRBV3-1 to TRBJ2-1; D possibly uses TRBD1 or TRBD2 (5 bases each). Trimming pared 3 bases from V and 9 bases from J, leaving 9 bases between. The CDR3 has 12 residues. Per the germline V gene, CDR1 is LGHDT and CDR2 is YNNKEL (reference sequence). Written as DNA, the CDR3 is TGTGCCAGCAGCCAGGGGGTAGGTGAGCAGTTCTTC. It codes for CASSQGVGEQFF.

This clonotype was observed a handful of times. The chain combines TRBV7-9 with TRBJ2-7; 7 bases are shared with TRBD1. Germline V gives CDR1 SEHNR, CDR2 FQNEAQ (reference sequence). This CDR3 has 13 residues. V shed 5 bases and J 7 bases; nucleotides not matched to a gene: 8. The CDR3 region has the DNA TGTGCCAGCAGCCTTGACAGGGCGAGGGAGCAGTACTTC. This codes for CASSLDRAREQYF.

This clonotype was observed once. The chain couples TRBV2 to TRBJ1-4, with D tentatively TRBD1 (6 bases). Germline CDR1 and CDR2: SNHLY and FYNNEI. This CDR3 contains 15 residues. The ends were cut back, 8 bases at V and 11 bases at J, with 24 bases in the middle. CDR3 nucleotide sequence: TGTGCCAGCGGAACCCCAATGGGGGCTATTGAGAAACTGTTTTTT. It yields the protein CASGTPMGAIEKLFF.

The chain links TRBV12-3 or TRBV12-4 to TRBJ2-5, with D maybe TRBD1 (5 bases). Trimming stripped 8 bases from V and 2 bases from J, with 9 bases between. CDR3 length: 12 residues. The CDR3 nucleotides are TGTGCCAGCTGCAGGGATCAAGAGACCCAGTACTTC. Its translation is CASCRDQETQYF.

This clonotype came up many times. The genes are TRBV6-2 or TRBV6-3 and TRBJ1-1; D is unresolved. Between the trimmed V and J ends, which lost 4 bases and 4 bases, there was a span of 7 bases. The CDR3 extends over 12 amino acids. CDR1 and CDR2 (germline): MNHEY, SVGEGT. This CDR3 is CASSFRLTEAFF. CDR3 DNA: TGTGCCAGCAGTTTTCGGCTCACTGAAGCTTTCTTT.

The rearrangement links TRBV6-1 to TRBJ2-7, with TRBD1 matching 8 bases. Germline V lookup: CDR1 MNHNS, CDR2 SASEGT. The V and J ends lost 3 bases and 1 base, in that order; junction bases with no gene match: 5. There are 15 residues in the CDR3. The CDR3 DNA sequence: TGTGCCAGCAGTGACGGACAGGGCCGTTCCTACGAGCAGTACTTC. Translation: CASSDGQGRSYEQYF.

This clonotype occurred a few times. This chain connects TRBV24-1 to TRBJ2-7; 9 bases agree with TRBD2. V lost 3 bases, J lost 7 bases, and 12 bases stayed unmatched. CDR3 length: 16 residues. Per germline, CDR1 KGHDR and CDR2 SFDVKD. Here the CDR3 DNA reads TGTGCCACCAGTGATGATAGCGGGGGCCCCTCTCGGGAGCAGTACTTC. It specifies CATSDDSGGPSREQYF.

The table lists this clonotype with many counts. V is TRBV7-3 and J is TRBJ2-1; the match to TRBD2 covers 7 bases. V dropped 5 bases and J dropped 8; count of bases not matched to a gene: 3. Germline CDR1 is SGHTA and CDR2 is FQGTGA. The CDR3 contains 12 residues. The CDR3 spells CASSPSGDEQFF. CDR3 DNA: TGTGCCAGCAGCCCTAGCGGAGATGAGCAGTTCTTC.

Only a few counts were recorded for this clonotype. This chain connects TRBV2 to TRBJ2-7; D gene uncertain. The CDR3 consists of 13 residues. V lost 6 bases to trimming and J lost 3 bases, with 12 bases between them. Germline V gene lookup returns CDR1 SNHLY and CDR2 FYNNEI. CDR3 bases: TGTGCCAGCAGCAGAATAATGGGCTACGAGCAGTACTTC. As protein: CASSRIMGYEQYF.

At least ten counts were recorded for this clonotype. This chain uses TRBV10-3 with TRBJ2-1, with TRBD2 matching over 7 bases. The V gene's germline CDR1 is ENHRY and CDR2 SYGVKD. CDR3 length: 15 amino acids. The junction had 8 bases not matched to a gene; V was cut back by 4 bases and J by 5 bases. The CDR3 here is CAISALSSGDNEQFF. DNA of the CDR3: TGTGCCATCAGTGCACTGTCTAGCGGAGACAATGAGCAGTTCTTC.

Concerning this clonotype: A single base separates this from a much larger clone, so it may be a read error. This chain connects TRBV6-1 to TRBJ2-3; 10 positions match TRBD1. The junction had 0 bases not matched to a gene; V was cut back by 3 bases and J by 3 bases. CDR1 and CDR2 from the germline V gene are MNHNS and SASEGT. CDR3 size: 14 residues. The CDR3 DNA is TGTGCCAGCAGTGAGGGACAGGGGACAGATACGCAGTATTTT. It encodes CASSEGQGTDTQYF.

This clonotype came up many times. This sequence joins TRBV30 and TRBJ1-3, with D unclear. V was trimmed by 0 bases and J by 4 bases, leaving 7 bases between them. Germline values: CDR1 GTSNPN, CDR2 SVGIG (reference sequence). The CDR3 spans 13 residues. In DNA form, the CDR3 reads TGTGCCTGGAGTGTCGGGCAGGGAAACACCATATATTTT. Its translation: CAWSVGQGNTIYF.

With respect to this clonotype: This sequence may be a read error, since a much larger clone differs from it by one base. This chain links TRBV28 with TRBJ2-7, with 9 bases fitting TRBD1. This CDR3 is built from 13 residues. The V gene's germline CDR1 is MDHEN and CDR2 SYDVKM. Trimming cost V 8 bases and J 6 bases; bases outside gene matches: 8. CDR3 loop: CASRSQGACEQYF. CDR3 nucleotides: TGTGCCAGCCGCTCACAGGGGGCCTGCGAGCAGTACTTC.

This rearrangement joins TRBV28 to TRBJ2-5, with 11 bases fitting TRBD2. Unmatched junction bases numbered 9, after V lost 7 bases and J lost 5 bases. The CDR3 has 15 residues. Germline V gene data show CDR1 as MDHEN and CDR2 as SYDVKM. DNA of the CDR3: TGTGCCAGCATGATTAGCGGGAGGGTGTGGGAGACCCAGTACTTC. Translation gives CASMISGRVWETQYF.

This clonotype came up a few times. The chain carries TRBV25-1 and TRBJ2-7, with D possibly being TRBD1 (7 bases). Germline lookup yields CDR1 MGHDK and CDR2 SYGVNS. The CDR3 runs to 14 residues. Trimming pared 3 bases from V and 5 bases from J, leaving 14 bases between. CDR3 sequence (DNA): TGTGCCAGCAGTGATCGGACAGGCGGGGACGAGCAGTACTTC. It codes for CASSDRTGGDEQYF.

The CDR3 DNA is TGTGCCAGCAGTGAAACTAGGTCCTTGGGAGAGACCCAGTACTTC. This codes for CASSETRSLGETQYF. This chain uses TRBV2 with TRBJ2-5; perhaps TRBD2 as D (5 bases). Germline CDR1 SNHLY, CDR2 FYNNEI. The CDR3 contains 15 residues. Trimming shortened V by 2 bases and J by 4 bases, and 14 bases separated the two germline ends.

This clonotype was seen repeatedly, ten times or more. The V gene is TRBV3-1, the J gene TRBJ2-3, with D perhaps TRBD1 (6 bases). Germline lookup yields CDR1 LGHDT and CDR2 YNNKEL (reference sequence). This CDR3 region has 16 residues. Trimming shortened V by 1 base and J by 4 bases, and 15 bases separated the two germline ends. CDR3 loop: CASSQVPGARADTQYF. DNA for the CDR3: TGTGCCAGCAGCCAAGTCCCAGGGGCTCGGGCAGATACGCAGTATTTT.

The chain uses TRBV24-1 and TRBJ2-1, with D tentatively TRBD1 (6 bases). CDR1 KGHDR and CDR2 SFDVKD come from the germline V gene. This CDR3 is 15 amino acids long. V lost 3 bases to trimming and J lost 0 bases, with 8 bases between them. CDR3 sequence reads: CATSDVGGSYNEQFF. The CDR3 bases are TGTGCCACCAGTGATGTAGGGGGCTCCTACAATGAGCAGTTCTTC.

In this sample, this clonotype turned up once. CDR3 nucleotide sequence: TGTGCCAGCAGCTCGGTCCGGGGGAACACCATATATTTT. It encodes CASSSVRGNTIYF. The V gene is TRBV7-3, the J gene TRBJ1-3, with D maybe TRBD1 (5 bases). Germline assignment: CDR1 SGHTA and CDR2 FQGTGA. The V end was cut by 4 bases, the J end by 7 bases, with 11 bases between. This CDR3 has 13 residues. Looking up the rest from reference TRBV7-3 and TRBJ1-3 gives the full variable domain: GAGVSQTPSNKVTEKGKYVELRCDPISGHTALYWYRQSLGQGPEFLIYFQGTGAADDSGLPNDRFFAVRPEGSVSTLKIQRTERGDSAVYLCASSSVRGNTIYFGEGSWLTVV.

This sequence joins TRBV4-3 and TRBJ1-2, with D uncertain. CDR1 and CDR2 from the germline V gene are LGHNA and YSLEER. The CDR3 sequence is 15 residues long. V was pared by 0 bases and J by 0 bases, with 8 bases between. The CDR3 sequence is CASSQEAGANYGYTF. The DNA for the CDR3 is TGCGCCAGCAGCCAAGAAGCAGGAGCTAACTATGGCTACACCTTC.

This clonotype was detected many times. V is TRBV30 and J is TRBJ1-5; the D is unclear. The length of the CDR3 is 14 residues. CDR1 is GTSNPN, CDR2 SVGIG, per germline (reference sequence). V was cut by 0 bases and J by 1 base, with 7 bases left in between. For the CDR3, the DNA is TGTGCCTGGAGTGTATCAGTAAGCAATCAGCCCCAGCATTTT. This sequence encodes CAWSVSVSNQPQHF. The full variable domain, its missing parts supplied by reference TRBV30 and TRBJ1-5, is SQTIHQWPATLVQPVGSPLSLECTVEGTSNPNLYWYRQAAGRGLQLLFYSVGIGQISSEVPQNLSASRPQDRQFILSSKKLLLSDSGFYLCAWSVSVSNQPQHFGDGTRLSIL.

This clonotype was detected many times. J is TRBJ2-4 and V is TRBV7-2; D remains ambiguous. Germline V gene lookup returns CDR1 SGHTA and CDR2 FQGNSA. The CDR3 length is 15 residues. The V gene lost 6 bases and the J gene lost 0 bases, with 12 bases spanning the gap. The CDR3 is CASRGQKGAKNIQYF. The CDR3 region has the DNA TGTGCCAGCAGAGGGCAGAAAGGAGCCAAAAACATTCAGTACTTC. The full variable domain, its missing parts supplied by reference TRBV7-2 and TRBJ2-4, is GAGVSQSPSNKVTEKGKDVELRCDPISGHTALYWYRQSLGQGLEFLIYFQGNSAPDKSGLPSDRFSAERTGGSVSTLTIQRTQQEDSAVYLCASRGQKGAKNIQYFGAGTRLSVL.